This T cell receptor (beta chain) was observed in a study of T cells after yellow fever vaccination. Findings of the study overall: The CD4 and CD8 compartments had a small share of their clonotypes in common. Booster sampling recovered most clones from primary vaccination (under 98% CD4, 88% CD8).

MiXCR, applied by TCRdb to the 5' RACE reads, yields one record per CDR3 protein. The sample includes some 420,000 distinct CDR3 sequences, about 19% of them seen just once. This CDR3 spans 16 amino acids. Germline V CDR1 and CDR2: MGHRA, YSYEKL. The germline V and J ends were trimmed by 1 base and 10 bases, with 17 bases remaining between them. In its sample, this clonotype was seen once. Its specificity is unknown. The sample here was PBMCs, taken before the yellow fever booster vaccination. The chain has TRBV4-1 and TRBJ1-6; tentative D call: TRBD1 (5 bases). The origin of this receptor is a man between 18 and 29 years old who received the YFV17D yellow fever vaccine. CDR3 sequence reads: CASSQVFAGRVSPLHF. In nucleotides, the CDR3 is TGCGCCAGCAGCCAAGTATTCGCGGGCAGGGTATCACCCCTCCACTTT.